This TCR beta chain stems from a study of T cells in Graves' hyperthyroidism and ophthalmopathy (dated by TCRdb to the late 2010s). Background for the entire study: Peripheral blood samples were taken at the time of initial diagnosis, prior to any treatment. The study also compared thyroid tissue and blood T-cell repertoires from several Graves' hyperthyroidism patients. After blood sampling, hyperthyroidism patients were treated with methimazole at a starting dose of 30 mg daily, and ophthalmopathy patients were treated with high-dose intravenous methylprednisolone. The 90 or so discovery patients were randomly split 7:3 into training and test sets. TCR Vbeta CDR3 sequencing of approximately 140 peripheral blood samples (more than 40 ophthalmopathy, 75 hyperthyroidism and roughly 17 progressor patients) is reported in the paper. An independent validation cohort of 18 to 20 hyperthyroidism patients and roughly 16 patients who later progressed to ophthalmopathy tested prospective prediction of ophthalmopathy. TCR V-J signatures able to tell the groups apart were searched for in a discovery cohort of 90 to 100 patients, of whom more than 40 had Graves' ophthalmopathy and about 60 had stable Graves' hyperthyroidism. Paper-wide results and their limitations: A model built on a 13 V-J signature distinguished ophthalmopathy from stable hyperthyroidism, reaching 85% to 90% sensitivity and under 84% specificity in cross-validation and 80%/75% in testing. Blood samples also contained most of the expanded thyroid clonotypes (frequency above 0.001), which suggests that blood repertoires may reflect thyroid immune responses. During validation, the model predicted progression to ophthalmopathy a median of approximately 7 months ahead of onset, with around 70% sensitivity and 72% to 85% specificity. Sample size was not statistically predetermined, and blinding of investigators to group allocation was not performed.

In this sample, this clonotype turned up many times. The target of this receptor is not known. Base qualities are not at hand, and no much larger clone is one base apart. TCR beta CDR3 regions were amplified from RNA transcripts. A first-round RT-PCR of the TCR CDR3 used the HTBI primer set with the Qiagen OneStep RT-PCR kit. A second multiplex PCR round built the libraries, followed by size selection and purification. The libraries were sequenced on an Illumina HiSeq2000 using paired-end 100 bp reads. In the authors' own workflow: SOAPnuke was used to process the raw data, removing reads that contained adapters or uncalled bases, had a mean Phred below 15, or lacked an exact match to the constant primer or identifier. High-quality paired reads were merged with COPE v1.2.5, and unique nucleotide sequences were defined as clonotypes. MiTCR v1.1 was used to align the clonotypes against IMGT TRBV, TRBD and TRBJ reference segments. The analysis was restricted to V-J combinations with a frequency above 0.0001, which together covered about 99% of the repertoires. A TCS score was defined as the ratio of F50 (clonal expansion) to E x V (chaos), with BLOSUM62-based TCRdist applied between CDR3 peptides within each V-J. Welch's t-statistics and random forest reduced roughly 540 V-J features to 13, which were used in a naive Bayes classifier (R e1071). TCRdb took the public reads, trimmed them with fastp at Q25, ran MiXCR for clone calling and kept in-frame beta chains. Each entry is one CDR3 protein sequence, shown with its most common DNA and genes. TCRdb assigned the V and J calls; the authors' analysis was not used. The sample profile shows about 740,000 distinct CDR3 sequences; approximately 15% of them were found once. The top ten hold about 9.4% of the sample.

Stable Graves' hyperthyroidism was defined as the absence of progression to ophthalmopathy over 18 months of follow-up. The hyperthyroidism patients were between 18 and 65 years old and newly diagnosed, with a disease duration of less than 2 months. Patients with uncontrolled infections, other autoimmune diseases, pregnancy or lactation were excluded. Diagnoses were established on the basis of clinical symptoms, serum thyroxine and TRAb, thyroid ultrasound, and orbital computed tomography. Ficoll-Paque density gradient centrifugation was used to isolate PBMCs from around 10 ml of fresh peripheral blood. Total RNA was extracted with Trizol reagent, and quality was checked on an Agilent 2100 Bioanalyzer. The germline V gene gives CDR1 as MNHEY and CDR2 as SVGEGT. Germline trimming: 4 bases from V, 2 bases from J; junction bases outside gene matches: 5. The CDR3 goes from the cysteine to the phenylalanine over 14 residues. The kept DNA is CDR3 alone, 42 bases in frame from the first base.

This chain joins TRBV6-2 or TRBV6-3 to TRBJ2-7; a stretch of 7 junction bases matches TRBD1. The sequence derives from a woman aged 18-29 years with Graves' hyperthyroidism. Sequencing used blood. In nucleotides, the sequence is TGTGCCAGCAGTTCAATGACAGGGACCTACGAGCAGTACTTC. Its protein is CASSSMTGTYEQYF.